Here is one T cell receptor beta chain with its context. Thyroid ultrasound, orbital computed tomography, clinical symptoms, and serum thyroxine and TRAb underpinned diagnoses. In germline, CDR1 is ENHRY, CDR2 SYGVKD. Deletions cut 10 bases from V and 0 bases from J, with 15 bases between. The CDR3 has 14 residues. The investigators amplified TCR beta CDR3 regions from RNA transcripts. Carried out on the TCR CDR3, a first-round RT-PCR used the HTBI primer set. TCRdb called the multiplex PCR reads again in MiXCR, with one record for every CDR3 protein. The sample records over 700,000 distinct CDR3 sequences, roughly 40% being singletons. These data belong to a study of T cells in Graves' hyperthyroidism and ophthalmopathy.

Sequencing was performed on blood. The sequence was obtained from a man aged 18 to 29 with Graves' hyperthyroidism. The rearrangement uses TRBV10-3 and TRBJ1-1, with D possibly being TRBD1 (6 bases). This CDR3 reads CASTRDRMNTEAFF. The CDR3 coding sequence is TGTGCCAGCACCCGAGACAGGATGAACACTGAAGCTTTCTTT.